Each of the 17 T cell receptor beta chains below was sequenced from the same sample in a study of shared clonotypes between healthy human individuals. Here immunoSEQ multiplex PCR was the method, and the copy in TCRdb shows in-frame clones only, minus some. Of about a million clones listed, more than 65% are singletons. Input material: memory CD4+ T cells sorted from blood. The subset denotes: CD45RA-negative fraction. The receptor set was obtained from a young man in good health.

The chain uses TRBV6-6 and TRBJ2-2, with D perhaps matching TRBD1 (6 bases). The germline V gene has CDR1 MNHNY and CDR2 SVGAGI (reference sequence). V was shortened by 5 bases and J by 2 bases, with 12 bases between the two germline ends. The CDR3 has 15 residues. The CDR3 bases are TGTGCCAGCAGTGACCGGGACACCAACACCGGGGAGCTGTTTTTT. Its protein is CASSDRDTNTGELFF.

V is TRBV5-4 and J is TRBJ2-1; 11 bases map to TRBD2. The CDR3 has 16 residues. With V trimmed by 4 bases and J by 5 bases, 8 bases remained unmatched. CDR1 SGHNT and CDR2 YYREEE come from the germline V gene (reference sequence). As DNA, the CDR3 is TGTGCCAGCAGCCGCGCGGGGACTAGCGGAAACAATGAGCAGTTCTTC. Amino acid sequence: CASSRAGTSGNNEQFF.

This clone has more than one count but fewer than ten. The chain joins TRBV27 to TRBJ2-7; D ambiguous. Trimming pared 5 bases from V and 3 bases from J, leaving 5 bases between. The CDR3 sequence is 11 residues long. Germline V gene sequence: CDR1 MNHEY, CDR2 SMNVEV (reference sequence). As DNA, the CDR3 is TGTGCCAGCAGTGATGACTACGAGCAGTACTTC. This sequence encodes CASSDDYEQYF.

The CDR3 DNA follows: TGTGCTAGTGGTCTAGGGGGGACAGACAATGAGCAGTTCTTC. It specifies CASGLGGTDNEQFF. This chain links TRBV12-5 with TRBJ2-1; D is perhaps TRBD1 (7 bases). Per the germline V gene, CDR1 is LGHNT and CDR2 is FRNRAP. This CDR3 spans 14 amino acids. Trimming took off 5 bases at V and 5 bases at J, with 13 bases between the two ends. The full variable domain, completed using reference TRBV12-5 and TRBJ2-1, is DARVTQTPRHKVTEMGQEVTMRCQPILGHNTVFWYRQTMMQGLELLAYFRNRAPLDDSGMPKDRFSAEMPDATLATLKIQPSEPRDSAVYFCASGLGGTDNEQFFGPGTRLTVL.

CDR3 residues: CASSEALGQGNEKLFF. CDR3 in DNA: TGTGCCAGCAGTGAAGCTTTAGGACAGGGTAATGAAAAACTGTTTTTT. V gene TRBV6-1 combines with J gene TRBJ1-4, with TRBD1 identical over 8 bases. V gave up 0 bases and J gave up 4 bases; unmatched junction bases: 4. Germline assignment: CDR1 MNHNS and CDR2 SASEGT. The CDR3 totals 16 residues.

The rearrangement uses TRBV25-1 and TRBJ1-4; 10 positions match TRBD1. Trimming removed 4 bases from V and 12 bases from J; junction bases left unmatched: 8. The CDR3 runs to 14 residues. Germline V gene sequence: CDR1 MGHDK, CDR2 SYGVNS. This chain's CDR3 is CASSASGDRGELFF. For the CDR3, the DNA is TGTGCCAGCAGTGCCTCCGGGGACAGGGGCGAACTGTTTTTT.

The rearrangement uses TRBV28 and TRBJ2-7, with a weak D call TRBD1 (5 bases). CDR3 length equals 14 residues. V shed 2 bases and J shed 2 bases, with 10 bases lying between them. CDR1 and CDR2 (germline): MDHEN, SYDVKM. Here the CDR3 reads CASSLGAGAYEQYF. Here the CDR3 DNA reads TGTGCCAGCAGTTTAGGGGCCGGCGCCTACGAGCAGTACTTC.

The chain joins TRBV6-1 to TRBJ1-2; D is undetermined. Looked up from germline, CDR1 is MNHNS and CDR2 is SASEGT. Trimming shortened V by 6 bases and J by 4 bases, and 18 bases separated the two germline ends. This CDR3 is 15 amino acids long. For the CDR3, the DNA is TGTGCCAGCAGCGCCCAAGTATCTTCCCTCTATGGCTACACCTTC. Amino acid sequence: CASSAQVSSLYGYTF.

The chain recombines TRBV7-3 with TRBJ2-5; D may correspond to TRBD1 or TRBD2 (6 bases each). V lost 5 bases to trimming and J lost 1 base, with 11 bases between them. Germline CDR1 reads SGHTA; CDR2 reads FQGTGA. This CDR3 region has 14 residues. The CDR3 is CASSQGGTQETQYF. The CDR3, as DNA: TGTGCCAGCAGCCAAGGGGGGACCCAAGAGACCCAGTACTTC.

This chain uses TRBV7-2 with TRBJ2-7; D gene uncertain. From germline, CDR1 is SGHTA and CDR2 FQGNSA. This CDR3 has 14 amino acids. V dropped 2 bases and J dropped 4 bases, with 12 bases sitting between them. The chain's CDR3 is CASSLSPDRYEQYF. In DNA, the CDR3 is TGTGCCAGCAGCTTAAGTCCAGACCGGTACGAGCAGTACTTC. Full variable domain (rest looked up from reference TRBV7-2 and TRBJ2-7): GAGVSQSPSNKVTEKGKDVELRCDPISGHTALYWYRQSLGQGLEFLIYFQGNSAPDKSGLPSDRFSAERTGGSVSTLTIQRTQQEDSAVYLCASSLSPDRYEQYFGPGTRLTVT.

CDR3 bases: TGTGCCAGCACCAGACCCGGACAGGGGGTGGAAAAACTGTTTTTT. Translation: CASTRPGQGVEKLFF. V and J are TRBV25-1 and TRBJ1-4; 10 bases fit TRBD1. This CDR3 spans 15 amino acids. Germline CDR1 and CDR2: MGHDK and SYGVNS. Losses at the gene ends were 7 bases for V and 8 bases for J; bases not matched to a gene: 10.

A word on this clone: This sample also contains other DNA sequences that code for the same CDR3. The chain links TRBV6-5 to TRBJ1-1; D remains ambiguous. Germline V gene lookup returns CDR1 MNHEY and CDR2 SVGAGI. Trimming removed 6 bases at V and 1 base at J, with 6 bases between. CDR3 length: 12 amino acids. The CDR3 sequence is CASSPGNTEAFF. The CDR3 DNA reads as TGTGCCAGCAGCCCGGGGAACACTGAAGCTTTCTTT.

The genes are TRBV4-1 and TRBJ2-5; D gene unclear. Trimming removed 0 bases from V and 2 bases from J, with 10 bases in between. Germline V gives CDR1 MGHRA, CDR2 YSYEKL. The CDR3 sequence is 15 residues long. The CDR3 is CASSQEKWGQETQYF. Written as DNA, the CDR3 is TGCGCCAGCAGCCAAGAAAAGTGGGGACAAGAGACCCAGTACTTC.

This chain links TRBV6-1 with TRBJ1-5; no clear D gene. Germline V gene lookup returns CDR1 MNHNS and CDR2 SASEGT. Trimming cost V 0 bases and J 9 bases, with 9 bases left between them. The CDR3 is 13 amino acids. The CDR3 bases are TGTGCCAGCAGTGAAGCCCCGAAAATGCCCCAGCATTTT. This gives the protein CASSEAPKMPQHF.

This clone has a handful of counts. The chain recombines TRBV7-8 with TRBJ2-5; D gene uncertain. The germline V and J ends were trimmed by 1 base and 5 bases, with 11 bases remaining between them. The length of the CDR3 is 14 residues. Germline V CDR1 and CDR2: SGHVS, FQNEAQ. CDR3 bases: TGTGCCAGCAGCTTAGGGAGTAGCTCGGAGACCCAGTACTTC. Translating gives CASSLGSSSETQYF.

V usage is TRBV13 and J usage is TRBJ2-1; the match to TRBD1 covers 9 bases. Germline V gene sequence: CDR1 PRHDT, CDR2 FYEKMQ (reference sequence). The CDR3 runs to 15 residues. V was clipped by 5 bases and J by 7 bases; unmatched bases: 9. DNA for the CDR3: TGTGCCAGCAGCAGCGGACAGGGGATCGGGAATGAGCAGTTCTTC. Translated: CASSSGQGIGNEQFF.

The CDR3 loop reads CASSQDTGTSANPSYNEQFF. The CDR3 nucleotides read TGCGCCAGCAGCCAGGATACCGGGACTAGCGCCAACCCTTCCTACAATGAGCAGTTCTTC. V usage is TRBV4-3 and J usage is TRBJ2-1; 10 bases agree with TRBD2. The CDR3 is made up of 20 amino acids. Looked up from germline, CDR1 is LGHNA and CDR2 is YSLEER. After removal of 3 bases from V and 1 base from J, the junction contained 15 bases not matched to a gene.